The T cell receptor beta chain under discussion was sequenced for a study of blood T cell repertoires in COVID-19. Study-wide background: PBMCs, B-cell-depleted T cells, or T cells were the source of the cDNA or gDNA that made up the material.

The CDR3 has 17 amino acids. V lost 2 bases, J lost 2 bases, and 5 bases stayed unmatched. Germline loops: CDR1 MDHEN, CDR2 SYDVKM. The table came from immunoSEQ multiplex PCR; TCRdb's copy has only in-frame clones and leaves some out. The sample lists 450,000 to 500,000 clones, 80% to 90% occurring once. The sequencing input was peripheral blood. The sequence was collected from a human donor in a cohort sampled during active COVID-19. This sequence joins TRBV28 and TRBJ2-6; 8 bases agree with TRBD1. The CDR3 nucleotides read TGTGCCAGCAGTTTAGACAGGGGTGAGCCTGGGGCCAACGTCCTGACTTTC. Amino acids: CASSLDRGEPGANVLTF.